The present TCR beta chain was sequenced within a study of CD8 T cells in ankylosing spondylitis. General observations from the study: Earlier work had already found some motif variants in reactive arthritis synovial fluid and blood. A TCR beta motif made of eight highly homologous variants seemed typical of ankylosing spondylitis blood.

Quantitative 5'-RACE was performed with molecular barcodes, and it yielded the TCR beta libraries. Using its own MiXCR run on the 5' RACE reads, TCRdb lists one record per CDR3 protein. This sample has around 890,000 distinct CDR3 sequences, with 12% found just once. This clonotype turned up a few times. Its antigen is not identified. Germline CDR1 is SGHTA and CDR2 is FQGNSA. This CDR3 is 16 amino acids long. V was clipped by 7 bases and J by 2 bases, with 15 bases between them. The TCR comes from a male donor with ankylosing spondylitis. V gene TRBV7-2 combines with J gene TRBJ2-6, with D unclear. Sequencing was carried out using blood, either unsorted or a sorted T cell fraction (not recorded which). CDR3 region: CASTISYLPGANVLTF. The CDR3 DNA sequence: TGTGCCAGCACCATATCGTACCTCCCTGGGGCCAACGTCCTGACTTTC.